This T cell receptor (beta chain) stems from a study of patients and donors after allogeneic stem cell transplantation. TCRdb re-called the RT-PCR reads through MiXCR, storing one row per CDR3 protein. The table includes about 200,000 distinct CDR3 sequences, roughly 40% detected once. The CDR3 length is 15 residues. Per the germline V gene, CDR1 is DFQATT and CDR2 is SNEGSKA (reference sequence). V was shortened by 8 bases and J by 1 base, with 18 bases between the two germline ends. Material for sequencing was blood, either unsorted or a sorted T cell fraction (not recorded which). This TCR derives from a human donor who was either an allogeneic HSCT recipient or a stem cell or donor lymphocyte infusion donor (not recorded which). It is not recorded whose cells these are; they may come from a transplant donor. This chain links TRBV20-1 with TRBJ2-1; D is uncertain. The CDR3 DNA sequence: TGCAGTTCCCTGAGTATAGTCGGGTCCTACAATGAGCAGTTCTTC. The encoded protein is CSSLSIVGSYNEQFF.